The 14 T cell receptor beta chains listed next were all sequenced from one sample in a study of control samples from healthy donors and cancer patients. Assay: immunoSEQ multiplex PCR; the TCRdb copy retains only in-frame clones and omits some. The data show 190,000 or so clones, approximately 95% seen once. Sequenced material: blood. These TCRs come from a man aged 18 to 29 in good health.

J is TRBJ2-2 and V is TRBV6-5, with TRBD2 matching over 12 bases. Germline V gene data show CDR1 as MNHEY and CDR2 as SVGAGI. Trimming cost V 10 bases and J 4 bases; bases outside gene matches: 7. The CDR3 extends over 15 amino acids. The CDR3 nucleotides are TGTGCCATTTCTAGCGGGGGGGCCGCCACCGGGGAGCTGTTTTTT. Its translation: CAISSGGAATGELFF.

The CDR3 coding sequence is TGTGCCTGGAACGGAAACTACGAGCAGTACTTC. It translates to CAWNGNYEQYF. The V call is TRBV30, the J call TRBJ2-7; no definite D call. V shed 4 bases and J shed 3 bases, with 7 bases lying between them. The CDR3 runs 11 residues. Germline CDR1 is GTSNPN and CDR2 is SVGIG (reference sequence).

V gene TRBV4-1 combines with J gene TRBJ2-3, with D possibly being TRBD2 (5 bases). CDR1 and CDR2 (germline): MGHRA, YSYEKL. This CDR3 contains 14 residues. V gave up 1 base and J gave up 5 bases, with 10 bases separating them. The CDR3 is CASSQGASLDTQYF. CDR3 DNA: TGCGCCAGCAGCCAAGGGGCTAGCTTAGATACGCAGTATTTT.

The chain couples TRBV3-1 (or the pseudogene TRBV3-2) to TRBJ2-7; the D is unclear. Germline V gene sequence: CDR1 LGHDT, CDR2 YNNKEL (reference sequence). The CDR3 totals 15 residues. Trimming shortened V by 2 bases and J by 7 bases, and 18 bases separated the two germline ends. The CDR3 DNA reads as TGTGCCAGCAGCCAACCATCCCATCCGCGATGGGAGCAGTACTTC. Translated: CASSQPSHPRWEQYF.

The gene calls are TRBV2 and TRBJ2-2; TRBD2 aligns across 10 bases. Trimming removed 6 bases from V and 4 bases from J; junction bases left unmatched: 8. In germline, CDR1 is SNHLY, CDR2 FYNNEI. The CDR3 loop spans 16 amino acids. The CDR3 nucleotides are TGTGCCAGCAGAATAACTAGCGGGGTTAGCACCGGGGAGCTGTTTTTT. This encodes CASRITSGVSTGELFF.

This clone appeared a single time. V usage is TRBV2 and J usage is TRBJ1-1; no definite D call. V shed 6 bases and J shed 1 base, with 9 bases lying between them. The germline CDR1 and CDR2 sequences are SNHLY and FYNNEI. This CDR3 spans 13 amino acids. CDR3 in DNA: TGTGCCAGCAGGGCCCAGTGGAACACTGAAGCTTTCTTT. This encodes CASRAQWNTEAFF.

V and J are TRBV11-2 and TRBJ2-7; 9 positions match TRBD1. Germline V CDR1 and CDR2: SGHAT, FQNNGV. CDR3 length: 14 residues. V lost 1 base, J lost 7 bases, and 5 bases stayed unmatched. DNA of the CDR3: TGTGCCAGCAGCTTAGGGGACAGGGTGGGGGAGCAGTACTTC. As protein: CASSLGDRVGEQYF.

The gene calls are TRBV5-1 and TRBJ2-3; a possible D gene is TRBD2 (6 bases). Trimming removed 0 bases from V and 0 bases from J, with 14 bases in between. CDR1 and CDR2 from the germline V gene are SGHRS and YFSETQ. This CDR3 comprises 17 residues. Here the CDR3 reads CASSLARLGESTDTQYF. In DNA form, the CDR3 reads TGCGCCAGCAGCTTGGCCCGACTAGGGGAAAGCACAGATACGCAGTATTTT.

The rearrangement uses TRBV19 and TRBJ1-1; D gene ambiguous. The CDR3 is 13 residues long. Germline CDR1 LNHDA, CDR2 SQIVND (reference sequence). Trimming took 1 base from V and 4 from J, leaving 7 bases between them. CDR3 residues: CASSIGGGTEAFF. CDR3 in DNA: TGTGCCAGTAGTATAGGGGGAGGCACTGAAGCTTTCTTT.

This chain uses TRBV7-2 with TRBJ2-7, with 11 positions matching TRBD2. Unmatched junction bases numbered 4, after V lost 3 bases and J lost 3 bases. This CDR3 contains 15 residues. Germline V CDR1 and CDR2: SGHTA, FQGNSA. CDR3 bases: TGTGCCAGCAGCTTGACTAGCGGGGCGGTCTACGAGCAGTACTTC. As protein: CASSLTSGAVYEQYF.

The V call is TRBV24-1, the J call TRBJ1-2; 10 nucleotides align to TRBD1. CDR3 length equals 15 residues. V lost 3 bases and J lost 4; bases outside the gene matches: 4. Germline V lookup: CDR1 KGHDR, CDR2 SFDVKD. CDR3 DNA sequence: TGTGCCACCAGTGATCGGACAGGGGGGAGCTATGGCTACACCTTC. This encodes CATSDRTGGSYGYTF.

The chain couples TRBV10-3 to TRBJ2-2; 7 bases agree with TRBD2. This CDR3 has 16 amino acids. J lost 7 bases, V lost 6 bases, and 14 bases had no gene match. CDR1 ENHRY and CDR2 SYGVKD come from the germline V gene. For the CDR3, the DNA is TGTGCCATCAGCCCCGGGGAGGGTCCCGGAAGCGGGGAGCTGTTTTTT. It is translated as CAISPGEGPGSGELFF.

The V gene is TRBV13, the J gene TRBJ1-1; D is ambiguous. Trimming left V 5 bases short and J 1 base short, with 17 bases between. The V gene's germline CDR1 is PRHDT and CDR2 FYEKMQ (reference sequence). The CDR3 has 16 residues. The CDR3 protein is CASSAALGRRNTEAFF. CDR3 in DNA: TGTGCCAGCAGCGCGGCGCTTGGACGGCGGAACACTGAAGCTTTCTTT. The full variable domain, rest sourced from reference TRBV13 and TRBJ1-1, is AAGVIQSPRHLIKEKRETATLKCYPIPRHDTVYWYQQGPGQDPQFLISFYEKMQSDKGSIPDRFSAQQFSDYHSELNMSSLELGDSALYFCASSAALGRRNTEAFFGQGTRLTVV.

The V call is TRBV5-5, the J call TRBJ2-3; 9 bases line up with TRBD1. The length of the CDR3 is 17 residues. Trimming at V came to 4 bases and at J to 1 base, leaving 10 bases not matched to a gene. CDR1 is SGHKS and CDR2 is YYEKEE in the germline V gene (reference sequence). The DNA of the CDR3 is TGTGCCAGCAGCACCCCGACAGGGGGAATGGGCACAGATACGCAGTATTTT. Protein sequence: CASSTPTGGMGTDTQYF.